A selection of T cell receptor beta chains follows, all from one sample in a study of blood T cell repertoires in COVID-19. Only in-frame clones appear in the TCRdb table, and some are missing; sequencing was by immunoSEQ multiplex PCR. The table has fewer than 150,000 clones, 84% seen once; the top ten hold under 4.5%. Material: PBMCs or T cells enriched from blood (not recorded which). These TCRs come from a man in his fifties in a cohort exposed to, infected with or recovered from COVID-19 (not recorded which). Both conserved end residues are trimmed from each CDR3. The order of the fields is J gene, clone size, V gene, CDR3 protein. Where a row states a size, it is once, few, many or the class of an expanded clone; other rows omit it.

TRBJ2-2 . TRBV28 ASSSPTSSSTGELF
TRBJ1-2 . TRBV27 ASARSRADGYT
TRBJ1-6 . TRBV27 ASRKGNYNSPLH
TRBJ1-4 . TRBV5-1 ASNPGQGGEKLF
TRBJ2-5 . TRBV3-1/TRBV3-2 ASSQATGLGEETQY
TRBJ1-6 few TRBV2 ASSDLGSSPLH
TRBJ2-7 few TRBV5-4 ASSPGTSGVYEQY
TRBJ1-5 . TRBV3-1/TRBV3-2 ASSQGRYQPQH
TRBJ1-1 . TRBV7-6 ASSSGFTEAF
TRBJ2-1 . TRBV7-3 ASSFLAGVYNEQF
TRBJ1-5 . TRBV11-2 ASSLDGQLNQPQH
TRBJ2-7 . TRBV27 ASSILPGQSYEQY
TRBJ1-4 . TRBV6-5 ASSYGPGVNEKLF
TRBJ1-2 . TRBV6-2/TRBV6-3 ASSAFKGATNYGYT
TRBJ1-4 . TRBV7-2 ASSSGQDEKLF
TRBJ2-5 . TRBV13 ASSLAEAGGPETQY
TRBJ1-2 . TRBV24-1 ATSGGGGHGYT
TRBJ2-7 . TRBV11-2 ASSAFGLAYNLH
TRBJ2-7 once TRBV21-1 ASSAGSLYEQY
TRBJ1-3 once TRBV6-5 ASRGQIPGNTIY
TRBJ1-5 . TRBV12-5 ASGSREGQPQH